The present entry profiles one T cell receptor (beta chain) with its context. The antigen is undetermined. This record comes from a study of immune evolution from preneoplasia to lung adenocarcinoma. General study points: Normal lung had highest clonality; later lesions appeared denser, more diverse. From normal lung to invasive adenocarcinoma, top clone frequencies appeared to decrease.

The CDR3 totals 14 residues. Germline V gives CDR1 SEHNR, CDR2 FQNEAQ (reference sequence). V shed 6 bases and J 5 bases; nucleotides not matched to a gene: 7. TCRdb keeps only in-frame clones here, not all; method: immunoSEQ multiplex PCR. The data hold several thousand clones, with about four fifths observed a single time. Patients had resection in Japan or China between 2014 and 2017. H&E slides confirmed each diagnosis, reviewed by two pathologists independently. Specimen: FFPE adjacent normal lung tissue. J is TRBJ2-5 and V is TRBV7-9, with 9 bases identical to TRBD2. The receptor comes from a donor aged 70 or over with lung adenocarcinoma. CDR3 sequence: CASRNTAGGETQYF. Written as DNA, the CDR3 is TGTGCCAGCAGGAATACGGCGGGAGGGGAGACCCAGTACTTC.